The clone carrying this T cell receptor (beta chain) was counted between two and nine times. No antigen is known for it. CDR3 size: 15 residues. Trimming took off 1 base at V and 7 bases at J, with 17 bases between the two ends. Germline assignment: CDR1 SGHRS and CDR2 YFSETQ. Vbeta (60) and Jbeta (13) primers were used in the PCR. The method was immunoSEQ multiplex PCR; TCRdb's version includes in-frame clones alone and lacks a portion of them. The data show 150,000 to 200,000 clones, roughly 79% seen once. The data belong to a study of cytomegalovirus exposure and HLA in healthy donors. Study-wide results and limits: Immune exposure data for these donors was limited to CMV serostatus. Among donors in an Asian-associated ancestry cluster, a later analysis reportedly found fewer N-insertions than the approximately 700-donor mean. According to the study, 150 to 200 TCR beta chains were cytomegalovirus-associated. Using a false discovery rate of 0.05, a later analysis showed that 16,951 TCR beta sequences were associated with HLA alleles.

The rearrangement joins TRBV5-1 to TRBJ2-5, with D possibly being TRBD2 (7 bases). The specimen sequenced was PBMCs. The TCR sequence derives from a woman in her 30s in good health and CMV-seropositive. The CDR3: CASSLKGAGEGTQYF. CDR3 nucleotide sequence: TGCGCCAGCAGCTTGAAAGGCGCAGGGGAGGGGACCCAGTACTTC.